This T cell receptor (beta chain) was obtained from a study of Graves' ophthalmopathy and Graves' hyperthyroidism. Investigators amplified TCR beta CDR3 regions from RNA transcripts. HTBI-primed RT-PCR formed the first round, and a multiplex PCR formed the second. TCRdb reprocessed the multiplex PCR reads via MiXCR and lists one record per CDR3 protein. In the table there are over 650,000 distinct CDR3 sequences, more than 40% of which are singletons. This CDR3 comprises 14 residues. V was shortened by 5 bases and J by 1 base, with 12 bases between the two germline ends. The germline gives CDR1 SNHLY, CDR2 FYNNEI. It was from roughly 10 ml of fresh peripheral blood that the PBMCs came. This clonotype was observed a few times.

The receptor was isolated from an adult man with Graves' ophthalmopathy. The sequenced material came from peripheral blood. The genes are TRBV2 and TRBJ2-7; possibly TRBD1 for D (6 bases). CDR3 coding DNA: TGTGCCAGCAGTTATCTGGACAGTTCCTACGAGCAGTACTTC. Encoded protein: CASSYLDSSYEQYF.